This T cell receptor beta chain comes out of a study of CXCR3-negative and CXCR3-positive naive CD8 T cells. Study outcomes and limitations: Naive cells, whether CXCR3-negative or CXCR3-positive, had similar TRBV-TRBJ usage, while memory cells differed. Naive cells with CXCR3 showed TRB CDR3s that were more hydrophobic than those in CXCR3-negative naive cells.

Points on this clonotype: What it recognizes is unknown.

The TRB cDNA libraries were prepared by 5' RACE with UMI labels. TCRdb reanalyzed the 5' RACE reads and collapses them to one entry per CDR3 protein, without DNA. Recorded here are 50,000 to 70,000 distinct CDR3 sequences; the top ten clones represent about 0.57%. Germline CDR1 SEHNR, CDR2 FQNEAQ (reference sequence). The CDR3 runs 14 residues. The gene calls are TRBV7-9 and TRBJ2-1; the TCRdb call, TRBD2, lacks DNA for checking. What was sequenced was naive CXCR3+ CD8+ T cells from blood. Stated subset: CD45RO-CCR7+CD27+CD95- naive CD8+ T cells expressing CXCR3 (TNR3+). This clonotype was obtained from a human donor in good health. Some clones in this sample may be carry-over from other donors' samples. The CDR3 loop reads CASSFPLPPNEQFF.